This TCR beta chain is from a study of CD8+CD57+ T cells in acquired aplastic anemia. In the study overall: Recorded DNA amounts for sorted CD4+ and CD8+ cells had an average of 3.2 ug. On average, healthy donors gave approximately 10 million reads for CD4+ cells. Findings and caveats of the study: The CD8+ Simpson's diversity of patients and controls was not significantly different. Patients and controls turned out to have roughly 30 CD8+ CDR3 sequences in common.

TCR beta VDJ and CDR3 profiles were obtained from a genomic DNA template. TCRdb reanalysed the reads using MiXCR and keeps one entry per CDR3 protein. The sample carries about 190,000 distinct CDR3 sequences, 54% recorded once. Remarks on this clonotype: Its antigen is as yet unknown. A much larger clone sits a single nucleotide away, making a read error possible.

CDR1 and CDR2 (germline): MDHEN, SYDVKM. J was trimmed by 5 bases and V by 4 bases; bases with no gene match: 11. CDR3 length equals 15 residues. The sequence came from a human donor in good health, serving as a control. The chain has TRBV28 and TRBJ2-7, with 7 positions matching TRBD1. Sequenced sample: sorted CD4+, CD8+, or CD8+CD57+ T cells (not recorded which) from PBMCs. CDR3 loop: CASSYFDRVDDEQYF. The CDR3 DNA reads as TGTGCCAGCAGTTACTTCGACAGGGTGGACGACGAGCAGTACTTC.